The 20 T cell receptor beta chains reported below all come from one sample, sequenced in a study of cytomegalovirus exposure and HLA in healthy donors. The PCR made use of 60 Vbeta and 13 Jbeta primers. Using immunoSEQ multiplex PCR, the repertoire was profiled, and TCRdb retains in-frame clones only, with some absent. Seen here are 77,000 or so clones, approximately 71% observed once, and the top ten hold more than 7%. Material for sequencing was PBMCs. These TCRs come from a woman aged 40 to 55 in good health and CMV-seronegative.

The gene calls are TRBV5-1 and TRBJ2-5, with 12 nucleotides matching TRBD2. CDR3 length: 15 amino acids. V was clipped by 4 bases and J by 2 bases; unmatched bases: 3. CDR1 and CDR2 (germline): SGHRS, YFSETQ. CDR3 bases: TGCGCCAGCAGCCCAGGGACTAGCGGGCAAGAGACCCAGTACTTC. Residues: CASSPGTSGQETQYF. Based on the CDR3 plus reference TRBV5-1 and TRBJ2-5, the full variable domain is KAGVTQTPRYLIKTRGQQVTLSCSPISGHRSVSWYQQTPGQGLQFLFEYFSETQRNKGNFPGRFSGRQFSNSRSEMNVSTLELGDSALYLCASSPGTSGQETQYFGPGTRLLVL.

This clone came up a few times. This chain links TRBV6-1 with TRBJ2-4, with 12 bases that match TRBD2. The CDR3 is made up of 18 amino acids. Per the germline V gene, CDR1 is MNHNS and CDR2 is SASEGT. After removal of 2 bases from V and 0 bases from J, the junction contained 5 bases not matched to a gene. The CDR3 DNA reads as TGTGCCAGCAGTGAATCCCCGGGACTAGCGGGAGCCAAAAACATTCAGTACTTC. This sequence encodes CASSESPGLAGAKNIQYF.

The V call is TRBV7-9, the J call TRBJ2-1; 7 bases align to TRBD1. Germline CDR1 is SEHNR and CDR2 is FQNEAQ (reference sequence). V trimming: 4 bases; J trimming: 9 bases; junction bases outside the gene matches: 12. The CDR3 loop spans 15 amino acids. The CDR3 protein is CASSSVRGGLGEQFF. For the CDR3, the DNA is TGTGCCAGCAGCTCCGTGCGAGGGGGCCTCGGTGAGCAGTTCTTC.

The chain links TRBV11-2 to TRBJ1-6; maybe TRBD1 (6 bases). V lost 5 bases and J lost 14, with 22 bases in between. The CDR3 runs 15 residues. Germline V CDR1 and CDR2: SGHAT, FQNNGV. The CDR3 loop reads CASSRRGPTAGALHF. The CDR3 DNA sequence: TGTGCCAGCAGCCGCAGGGGCCCTACGGCGGGAGCCCTCCACTTT.

The CDR3 here is CASRQGETQYF. The CDR3 region has the DNA TGTGCCAGCCGACAGGGAGAGACCCAGTACTTC. The chain couples TRBV13 to TRBJ2-5, with 7 bases fitting TRBD1. The CDR3 runs to 11 residues. Germline lookup yields CDR1 PRHDT and CDR2 FYEKMQ (reference sequence). Trimming cost V 8 bases and J 4 bases; bases outside gene matches: 1.

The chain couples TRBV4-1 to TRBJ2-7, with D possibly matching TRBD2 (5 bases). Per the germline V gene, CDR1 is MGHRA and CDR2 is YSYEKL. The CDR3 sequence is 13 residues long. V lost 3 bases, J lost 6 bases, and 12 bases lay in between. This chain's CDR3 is CASSHLGLPEQYF. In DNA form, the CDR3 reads TGCGCCAGCAGCCACCTCGGACTCCCCGAGCAGTACTTC.

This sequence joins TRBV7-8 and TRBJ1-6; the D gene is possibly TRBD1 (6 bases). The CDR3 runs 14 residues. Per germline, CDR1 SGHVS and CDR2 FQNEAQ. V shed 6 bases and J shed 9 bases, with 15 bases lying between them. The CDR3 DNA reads TGTGCCAGCAGTAATACAGGGTTTAGTTCACCCCTCCACTTT. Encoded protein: CASSNTGFSSPLHF.

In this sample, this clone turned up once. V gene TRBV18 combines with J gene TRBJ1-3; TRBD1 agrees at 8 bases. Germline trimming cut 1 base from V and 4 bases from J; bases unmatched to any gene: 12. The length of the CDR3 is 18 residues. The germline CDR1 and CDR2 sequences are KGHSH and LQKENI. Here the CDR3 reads CASSPRRGQGAKGNTIYF. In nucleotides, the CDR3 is TGTGCCAGCTCACCACGTCGAGGGCAGGGGGCGAAAGGAAACACCATATATTTT.

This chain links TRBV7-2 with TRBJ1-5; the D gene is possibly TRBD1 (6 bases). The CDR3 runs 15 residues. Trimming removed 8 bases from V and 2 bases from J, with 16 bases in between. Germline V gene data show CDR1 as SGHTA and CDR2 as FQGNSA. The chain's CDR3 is CASSRSGDRNQPQHF. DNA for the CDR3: TGTGCCAGCTCCCGATCAGGGGATCGCAATCAGCCCCAGCATTTT. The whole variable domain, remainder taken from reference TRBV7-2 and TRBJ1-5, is GAGVSQSPSNKVTEKGKDVELRCDPISGHTALYWYRQSLGQGLEFLIYFQGNSAPDKSGLPSDRFSAERTGGSVSTLTIQRTQQEDSAVYLCASSRSGDRNQPQHFGDGTRLSIL.

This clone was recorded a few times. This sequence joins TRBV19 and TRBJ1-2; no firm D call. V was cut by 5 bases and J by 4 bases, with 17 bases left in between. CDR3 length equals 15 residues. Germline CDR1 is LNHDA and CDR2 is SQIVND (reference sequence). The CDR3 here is CASSLHPRGGYGYTF. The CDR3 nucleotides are TGTGCCAGTAGTCTCCACCCCCGTGGAGGCTATGGCTACACCTTC.

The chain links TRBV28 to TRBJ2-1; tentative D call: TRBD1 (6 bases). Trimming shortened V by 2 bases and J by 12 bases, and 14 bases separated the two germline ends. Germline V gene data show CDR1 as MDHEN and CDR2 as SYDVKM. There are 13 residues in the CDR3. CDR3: CASSLKSRGRQFF. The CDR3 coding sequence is TGTGCCAGCAGTTTAAAGTCCAGGGGAAGGCAGTTCTTC.

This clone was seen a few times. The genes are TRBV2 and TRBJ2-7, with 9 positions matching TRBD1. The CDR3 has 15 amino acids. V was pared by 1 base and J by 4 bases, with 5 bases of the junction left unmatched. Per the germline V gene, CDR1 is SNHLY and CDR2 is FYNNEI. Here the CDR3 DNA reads TGTGCCAGCAGTGAAGTCGGGACAGGGAGTTACGAGCAGTACTTC. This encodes CASSEVGTGSYEQYF.

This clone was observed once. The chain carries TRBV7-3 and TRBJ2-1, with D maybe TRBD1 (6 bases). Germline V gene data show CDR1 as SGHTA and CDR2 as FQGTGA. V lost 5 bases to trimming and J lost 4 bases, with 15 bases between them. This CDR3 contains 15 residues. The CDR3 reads CASSTTGSQYNEQFF. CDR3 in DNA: TGTGCCAGCAGCACAACAGGGAGTCAATACAATGAGCAGTTCTTC. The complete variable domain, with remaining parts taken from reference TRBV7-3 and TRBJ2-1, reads GAGVSQTPSNKVTEKGKYVELRCDPISGHTALYWYRQSLGQGPEFLIYFQGTGAADDSGLPNDRFFAVRPEGSVSTLKIQRTERGDSAVYLCASSTTGSQYNEQFFGPGTRLTVL.

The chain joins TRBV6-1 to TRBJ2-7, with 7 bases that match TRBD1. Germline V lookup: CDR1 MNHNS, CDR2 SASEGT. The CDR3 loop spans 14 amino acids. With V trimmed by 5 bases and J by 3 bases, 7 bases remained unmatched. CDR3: CASSTPGTVYEQYF. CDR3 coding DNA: TGTGCCAGCAGTACCCCCGGGACAGTCTACGAGCAGTACTTC.

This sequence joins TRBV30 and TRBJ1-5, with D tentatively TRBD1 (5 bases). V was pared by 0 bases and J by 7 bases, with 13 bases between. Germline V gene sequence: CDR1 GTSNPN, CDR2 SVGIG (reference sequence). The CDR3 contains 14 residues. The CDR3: CAWSVLRGGQPQHF. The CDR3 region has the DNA TGTGCCTGGAGTGTCTTGAGGGGAGGGCAGCCCCAGCATTTT.

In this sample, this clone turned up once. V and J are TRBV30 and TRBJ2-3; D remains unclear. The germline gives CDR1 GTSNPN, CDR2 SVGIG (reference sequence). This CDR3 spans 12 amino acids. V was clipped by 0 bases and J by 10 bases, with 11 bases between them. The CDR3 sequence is CAWSVIIEAQYF. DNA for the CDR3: TGTGCCTGGAGTGTCATCATTGAGGCGCAGTATTTT.

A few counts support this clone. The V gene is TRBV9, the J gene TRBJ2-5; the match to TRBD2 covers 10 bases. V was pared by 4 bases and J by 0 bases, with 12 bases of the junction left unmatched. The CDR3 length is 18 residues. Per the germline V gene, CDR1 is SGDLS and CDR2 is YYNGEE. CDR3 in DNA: TGTGCCAGCAGCCCCCTACGAGCGGGGGGGTTATACCAAGAGACCCAGTACTTC. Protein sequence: CASSPLRAGGLYQETQYF.

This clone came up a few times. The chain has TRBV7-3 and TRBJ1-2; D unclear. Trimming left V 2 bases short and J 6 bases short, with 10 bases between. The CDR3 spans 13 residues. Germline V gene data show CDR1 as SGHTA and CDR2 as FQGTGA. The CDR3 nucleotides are TGTGCCAGCAGCTTATCTGGGGAGGATGGCTACACCTTC. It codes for CASSLSGEDGYTF.

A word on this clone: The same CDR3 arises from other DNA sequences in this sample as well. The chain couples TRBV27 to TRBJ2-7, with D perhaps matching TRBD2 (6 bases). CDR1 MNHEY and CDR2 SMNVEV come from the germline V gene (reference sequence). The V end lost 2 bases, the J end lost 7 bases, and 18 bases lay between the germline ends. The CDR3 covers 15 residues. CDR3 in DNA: TGTGCCAGCAGTTTACGGGGAGGAGAGGTGTATGAGCAGTACTTC. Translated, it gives CASSLRGGEVYEQYF.

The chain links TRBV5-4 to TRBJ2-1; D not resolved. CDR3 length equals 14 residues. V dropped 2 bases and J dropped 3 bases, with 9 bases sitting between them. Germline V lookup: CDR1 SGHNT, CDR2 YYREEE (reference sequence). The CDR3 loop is CASSLIGFYNEQFF. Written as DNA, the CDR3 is TGTGCCAGCAGCTTAATTGGCTTCTACAATGAGCAGTTCTTC.